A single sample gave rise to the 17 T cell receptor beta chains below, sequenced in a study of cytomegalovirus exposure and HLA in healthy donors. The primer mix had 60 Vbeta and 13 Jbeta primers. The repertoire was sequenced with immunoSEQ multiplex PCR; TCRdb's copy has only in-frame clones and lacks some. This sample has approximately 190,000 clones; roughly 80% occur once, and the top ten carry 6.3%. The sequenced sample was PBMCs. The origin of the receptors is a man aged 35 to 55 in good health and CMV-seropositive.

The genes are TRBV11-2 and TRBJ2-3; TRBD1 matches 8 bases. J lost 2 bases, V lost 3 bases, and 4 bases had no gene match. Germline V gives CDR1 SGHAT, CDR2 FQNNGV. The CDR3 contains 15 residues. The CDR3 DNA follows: TGTGCCAGCAGCTTGACAGGGGCGGACACAGATACGCAGTATTTT. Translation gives CASSLTGADTDTQYF.

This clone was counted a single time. The DNA for the CDR3 is TGTGCCAGCAGATTTTCGGGGTTGAACACTGAAGCTTTCTTT. Its protein is CASRFSGLNTEAFF. The chain links TRBV5-4 to TRBJ1-1, with D uncertain. The CDR3 totals 14 residues. Germline CDR1 reads SGHNT; CDR2 reads YYREEE (reference sequence). V was trimmed by 5 bases and J by 0 bases, leaving 11 bases between them.

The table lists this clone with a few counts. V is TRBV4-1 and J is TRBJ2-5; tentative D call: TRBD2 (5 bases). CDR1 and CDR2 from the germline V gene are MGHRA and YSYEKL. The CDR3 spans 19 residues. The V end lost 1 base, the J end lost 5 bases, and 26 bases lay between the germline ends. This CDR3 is CASSQAFGVSDGGQETQYF. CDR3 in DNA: TGCGCCAGCAGCCAAGCGTTCGGGGTCTCGGACGGCGGCCAGGAGACCCAGTACTTC.

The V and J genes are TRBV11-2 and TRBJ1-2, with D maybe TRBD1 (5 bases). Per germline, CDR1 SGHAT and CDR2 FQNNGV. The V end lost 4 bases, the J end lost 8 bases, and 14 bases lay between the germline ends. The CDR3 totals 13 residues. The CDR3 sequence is CASSSLRVRGYTF. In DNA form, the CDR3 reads TGTGCCAGCAGCTCACTCAGGGTTAGAGGCTACACCTTC.

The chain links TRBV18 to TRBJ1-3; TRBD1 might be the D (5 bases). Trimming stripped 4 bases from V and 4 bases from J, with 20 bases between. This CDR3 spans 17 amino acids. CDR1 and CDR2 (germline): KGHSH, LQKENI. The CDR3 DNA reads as TGTGCCAGCTCACGCAGCGGTGGGGGGACGGACGGAAACACCATATATTTT. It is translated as CASSRSGGGTDGNTIYF. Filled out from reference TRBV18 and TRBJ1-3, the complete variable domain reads NAGVMQNPRHLVRRRGQEARLRCSPMKGHSHVYWYRQLPEEGLKFMVYLQKENIIDESGMPKERFSAEFPKEGPSILRIQQVVRGDSAAYFCASSRSGGGTDGNTIYFGEGSWLTVV.

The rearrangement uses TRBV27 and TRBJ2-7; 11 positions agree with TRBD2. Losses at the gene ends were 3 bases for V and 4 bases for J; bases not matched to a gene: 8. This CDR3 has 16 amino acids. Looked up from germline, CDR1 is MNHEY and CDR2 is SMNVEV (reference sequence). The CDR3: CASSFGLAGGGYEQYF. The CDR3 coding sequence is TGTGCCAGCAGTTTCGGGCTAGCGGGGGGAGGTTACGAGCAGTACTTC.

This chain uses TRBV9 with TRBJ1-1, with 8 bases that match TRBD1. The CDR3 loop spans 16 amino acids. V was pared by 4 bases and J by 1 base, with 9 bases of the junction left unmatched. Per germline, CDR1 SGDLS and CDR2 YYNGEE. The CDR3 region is CASSPRGGQGNTEAFF. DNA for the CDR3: TGTGCCAGCAGCCCCCGGGGAGGACAGGGGAACACTGAAGCTTTCTTT. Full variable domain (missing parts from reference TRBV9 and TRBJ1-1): DSGVTQTPKHLITATGQRVTLRCSPRSGDLSVYWYQQSLDQGLQFLIQYYNGEERAKGNILERFSAQQFPDLHSELNLSSLELGDSALYFCASSPRGGQGNTEAFFGQGTRLTVV.

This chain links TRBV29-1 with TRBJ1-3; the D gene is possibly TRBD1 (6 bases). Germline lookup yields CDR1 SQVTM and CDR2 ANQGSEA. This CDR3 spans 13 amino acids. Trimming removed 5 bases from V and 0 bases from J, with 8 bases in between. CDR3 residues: CSVRTVSGNTIYF. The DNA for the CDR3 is TGCAGCGTTCGGACAGTCTCTGGAAACACCATATATTTT.

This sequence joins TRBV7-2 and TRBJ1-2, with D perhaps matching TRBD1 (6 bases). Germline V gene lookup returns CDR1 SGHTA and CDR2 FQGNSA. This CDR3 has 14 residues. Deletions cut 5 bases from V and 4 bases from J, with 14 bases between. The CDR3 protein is CASSPRTVSYGYTF. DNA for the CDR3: TGTGCCAGCAGCCCGCGGACAGTATCCTATGGCTACACCTTC. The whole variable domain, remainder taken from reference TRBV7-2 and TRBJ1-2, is GAGVSQSPSNKVTEKGKDVELRCDPISGHTALYWYRQSLGQGLEFLIYFQGNSAPDKSGLPSDRFSAERTGGSVSTLTIQRTQQEDSAVYLCASSPRTVSYGYTFGSGTRLTVV.

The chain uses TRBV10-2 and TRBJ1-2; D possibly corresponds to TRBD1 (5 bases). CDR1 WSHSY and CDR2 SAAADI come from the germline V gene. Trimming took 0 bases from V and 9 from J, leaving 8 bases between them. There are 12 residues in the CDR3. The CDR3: CASSESGTSYTF. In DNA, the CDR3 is TGCGCCAGCAGTGAGTCTGGGACTAGCTACACCTTC.

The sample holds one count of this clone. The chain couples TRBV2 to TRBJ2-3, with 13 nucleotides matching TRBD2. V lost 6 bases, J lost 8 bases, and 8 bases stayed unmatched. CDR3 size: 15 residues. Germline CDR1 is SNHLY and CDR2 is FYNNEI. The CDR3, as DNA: TGTGCCAGCAGAGGGACTAGCGGGGAGAAGGGTACGCAGTATTTT. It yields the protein CASRGTSGEKGTQYF. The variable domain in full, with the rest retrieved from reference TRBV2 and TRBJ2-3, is EPEVTQTPSHQVTQMGQEVILRCVPISNHLYFYWYRQILGQKVEFLVSFYNNEISEKSEIFDDQFSVERPDGSNFTLKIRSTKLEDSAMYFCASRGTSGEKGTQYFGPGTRLTVL.

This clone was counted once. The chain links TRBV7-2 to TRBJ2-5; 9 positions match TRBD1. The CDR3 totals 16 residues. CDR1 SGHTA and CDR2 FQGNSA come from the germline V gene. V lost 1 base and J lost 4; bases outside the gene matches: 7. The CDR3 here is CASSLVGTGGVETQYF. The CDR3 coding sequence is TGTGCCAGCAGCTTAGTTGGAACAGGGGGCGTAGAGACCCAGTACTTC. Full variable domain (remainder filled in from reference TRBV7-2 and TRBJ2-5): GAGVSQSPSNKVTEKGKDVELRCDPISGHTALYWYRQSLGQGLEFLIYFQGNSAPDKSGLPSDRFSAERTGGSVSTLTIQRTQQEDSAVYLCASSLVGTGGVETQYFGPGTRLLVL.

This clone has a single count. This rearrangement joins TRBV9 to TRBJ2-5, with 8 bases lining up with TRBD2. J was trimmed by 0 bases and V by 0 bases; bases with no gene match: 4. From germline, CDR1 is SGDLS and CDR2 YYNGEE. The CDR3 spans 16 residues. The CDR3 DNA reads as TGTGCCAGCAGCGTAGCGGCTAGCGGGCACCAAGAGACCCAGTACTTC. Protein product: CASSVAASGHQETQYF.

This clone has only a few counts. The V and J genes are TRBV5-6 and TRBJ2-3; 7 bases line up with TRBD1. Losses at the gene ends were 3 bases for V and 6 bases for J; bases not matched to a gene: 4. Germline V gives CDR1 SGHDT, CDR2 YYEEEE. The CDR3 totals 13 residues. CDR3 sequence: CASSSGQPDTQYF. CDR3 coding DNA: TGTGCCAGCAGCTCGGGACAGCCGGATACGCAGTATTTT.

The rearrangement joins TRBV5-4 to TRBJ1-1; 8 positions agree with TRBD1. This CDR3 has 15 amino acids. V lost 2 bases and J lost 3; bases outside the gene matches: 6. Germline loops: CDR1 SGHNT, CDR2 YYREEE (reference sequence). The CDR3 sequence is CASSFVTGVDTEAFF. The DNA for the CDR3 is TGTGCCAGCAGCTTCGTGACAGGGGTGGACACTGAAGCTTTCTTT.

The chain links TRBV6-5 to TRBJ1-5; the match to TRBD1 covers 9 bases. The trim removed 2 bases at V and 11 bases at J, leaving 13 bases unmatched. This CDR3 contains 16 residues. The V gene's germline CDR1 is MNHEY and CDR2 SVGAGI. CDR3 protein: CASSYAPGQGLEAQHF. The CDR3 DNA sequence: TGTGCCAGCAGTTACGCTCCGGGACAGGGTTTAGAGGCCCAGCATTTT.

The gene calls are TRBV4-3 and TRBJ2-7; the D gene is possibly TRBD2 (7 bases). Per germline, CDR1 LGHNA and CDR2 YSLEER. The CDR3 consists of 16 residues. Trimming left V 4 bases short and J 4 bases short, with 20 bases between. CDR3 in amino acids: CASSPNLSGGGYEQYF. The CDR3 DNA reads TGCGCCAGCAGCCCTAACTTGTCGGGGGGCGGTTACGAGCAGTACTTC.